A selection of T cell receptor beta chains follows, all from one sample in a study of blood T cell repertoires in COVID-19. Libraries were prepared by immunoSEQ multiplex PCR; TCRdb keeps only in-frame clonotypes and omits some of them. The sample yields 200,000 to 300,000 clones, 70% to 90% seen once. The sample was PBMCs or T cells enriched from blood (not recorded which). These receptors were collected from a woman in her 40s with acute COVID-19. Both conserved end residues are part of each CDR3. A D gene is named only where the DNA matches it firmly. Clone size appears in some rows only: once, few, many, or a class for an expanded clone.

j_call: TRBJ1-6; v_call: TRBV11-2; clone_size: few; d_call: .; cdr3_length: 13; cdr3_aa: CASSLDQNSPLHF; cdr3_nt: TGTGCCAGCAGCTTAGATCAGAATTCACCCCTCCACTTT
j_call: TRBJ2-1; v_call: TRBV2; clone_size: few; d_call: TRBD2; cdr3_length: 14; cdr3_aa: CASMPAGGSNEQFF; cdr3_nt: TGTGCCAGCATGCCGGCGGGAGGGTCCAATGAGCAGTTCTTC
j_call: TRBJ2-2; v_call: TRBV5-1; clone_size: .; d_call: TRBD2; cdr3_length: 16; cdr3_aa: CASSRYSGMNTGELFF; cdr3_nt: TGCGCCAGCAGCAGATATAGCGGGATGAACACCGGGGAGCTGTTTTTT
j_call: TRBJ1-2; v_call: TRBV5-8; clone_size: once; d_call: TRBD1; cdr3_length: 13; cdr3_aa: CASSRDRVYGYTF; cdr3_nt: TGTGCCAGCAGCAGGGACAGGGTCTATGGCTACACCTTC
j_call: TRBJ1-3; v_call: TRBV6-1; clone_size: .; d_call: .; cdr3_length: 16; cdr3_aa: CASTDGGPLSGNTIYF; cdr3_nt: TGTGCCAGCACTGACGGAGGGCCGCTCTCTGGAAACACCATATATTTT
j_call: TRBJ1-1; v_call: TRBV27; clone_size: few; d_call: TRBD1; cdr3_length: 17; cdr3_aa: CASSPTRWTGGFTEAFF; cdr3_nt: TGTGCCAGCAGCCCTACCCGCTGGACAGGGGGATTTACTGAAGCTTTCTTT
j_call: TRBJ1-3; v_call: TRBV12-3/TRBV12-4; clone_size: .; d_call: .; cdr3_length: 13; cdr3_aa: CASRVSSGNTIYF; cdr3_nt: TGTGCCAGCAGAGTTAGCTCTGGAAACACCATATATTTT
j_call: TRBJ1-1; v_call: TRBV5-5; clone_size: .; d_call: .; cdr3_length: 15; cdr3_aa: CASSLRVERNTEAFF; cdr3_nt: TGTGCCAGCAGCTTGCGAGTCGAGAGGAACACTGAAGCTTTCTTT
j_call: TRBJ2-7; v_call: TRBV19; clone_size: once; d_call: TRBD2; cdr3_length: 16; cdr3_aa: CASRKTSGVTSYEQYF; cdr3_nt: TGTGCCAGTAGGAAGACTAGCGGAGTAACCTCCTACGAGCAGTACTTC
j_call: TRBJ2-5; v_call: TRBV3-1/TRBV3-2; clone_size: .; d_call: TRBD2; cdr3_length: 14; cdr3_aa: CASSQGLAEETQYF; cdr3_nt: TGTGCCAGCAGCCAAGGGCTAGCGGAAGAGACCCAGTACTTC
j_call: TRBJ2-2; v_call: TRBV25-1; clone_size: .; d_call: .; cdr3_length: 13; cdr3_aa: CASSTINTGELFF; cdr3_nt: TGTGCCAGCAGCACTATCAACACCGGGGAGCTGTTTTTT
j_call: TRBJ2-2; v_call: TRBV29-1; clone_size: .; d_call: TRBD2; cdr3_length: 14; cdr3_aa: CSVGLAGDTGELFF; cdr3_nt: TGCAGCGTTGGACTAGCGGGAGACACCGGGGAGCTGTTTTTT
j_call: TRBJ2-1; v_call: TRBV6-2/TRBV6-3; clone_size: .; d_call: TRBD2; cdr3_length: 17; cdr3_aa: CASSPLAGVSSYNEQFF; cdr3_nt: TGTGCCAGCAGCCCTTTAGCGGGGGTGAGCTCCTACAATGAGCAGTTCTTC
j_call: TRBJ1-2; v_call: TRBV7-8; clone_size: .; d_call: TRBD1; cdr3_length: 15; cdr3_aa: CASSPRTGGSNGYTF; cdr3_nt: TGTGCCAGCAGCCCCCGGACAGGGGGCAGTAATGGCTACACCTTC